This TCR beta chain was found in a study of shared clonotypes between healthy human individuals (TCRdb year 2020). For context, the study as a whole: A couple of women and a few men aged 18 to 49 years were included in the cohort. To estimate repertoire size and how much clonotype sharing occurs between individuals, the study deeply sequenced the blood TCR repertoires of roughly 5 healthy adults. Leukapheresis yielded between about 0.85 and 10 billion PBMCs per donor. Per donor, three plates each were used for CD4 naive and CD4 memory, two for CD8 naive, and one for CD8 memory. To increase sequencing depth and limit assay-specific biases, different laboratories used diverse techniques to prepare libraries and sequence TCR repertoires. Broader findings and caveats from the paper: Compared with non-shared clonotypes, the clonotypes found in all four sorted-subset donors had higher generation probabilities. Pairwise subsampling led to the expectation that sequencing depth would affect the degree of clonotype sharing among donors. Because the study included only a small number of donors, the genetic and exposure-history diversity represented was limited. Across four donors, approximately 5% of naive CD4, roughly 3.8% of naive CD8, about 2% of memory CD4, and under 0.45% of memory CD8 clonotypes were shared. Rarefaction of sorted-subset datasets indicated incomplete sequencing despite the large sequencing depth. Sampling was limited to blood, and TCR repertoires in tissue likely differ from TCR repertoires in blood. Larger estimated clonotype richness was generally found for naive subsets than for memory subsets.

Using the deep immunoSEQ assay, TCR CDR3 regions were amplified from genomic DNA by multiplex PCR. Genomic DNA extracted from each cell subset was distributed evenly over all wells of several immunoSEQ 96-well plates, and each plate served as one replicate. For sorted subsets, 200 to 250 ng of genomic DNA, equivalent to 25,000 to 30,000 T cell genomes, went into each replicate PCR. Purified libraries were quantified with a Qubit 3.0 fluorometer, sized on a Bioanalyzer 2100, and re-quantified with the KAPA Library Quantification kit. A separate single-read 150-cycle Illumina NextSeq 550 flow cell was used to sequence each immunoSEQ 96-well plate. From the authors' description of their analysis: Because the immunoSEQ output included only junctional sequences and no quality scores, the filtering could not be the same as the filtering used for full-length reads. To assign V/J genes and CDR3, sequences were annotated against IMGT germline references using PyIR, a Python wrapper for IgBLAST v1.9. Reads with weak V/J assignments (E-value above 1e-6), missing CDR3, stop codons, out-of-frame junctions, or ambiguous translated residues were removed. V3J clonotypes were defined as sequences sharing an identical inferred V gene, J gene, and CDR3 amino acid sequence. Percentage overlap between repertoires was calculated by dividing the number of shared unique clonotypes by the size of the smaller repertoire. RTK rarefaction, the Chao1 estimator, and Recon v2.1 estimates of unobserved clonotypes were used to assess repertoire richness. Generation probabilities for all TCRbeta clonotypes obtained by the gDNA method from a handful of donors were computed using OLGA. In its TCRdb copy, this immuneACCESS table keeps in-frame sequences only and misses some clones. Where compared with another copy, unresolved V genes explain less than half of these, and the others have no known cause. V and J calls plus clone size are reproduced from that table; the DNA served to infer D and trimming. The sample table shows 2 million to 2.5 million clones, and 80% to 95% are seen once. 0.35% to 0.45% of the sample is held by the ten biggest clonotypes.

The germline V gene (reference sequence) gives CDR1 as LNHNV and CDR2 as YYDKDF. The CDR3 measures 16 amino acids from cysteine to phenylalanine. The DNA shown is the 48-base CDR3, in frame from base 1. The junction shows trimming of 3 bases on V and 8 bases on J, plus 20 bases between the germline ends. The donors were healthy, HIV-negative adults who had no recently reported acute infections or vaccinations. Every donor was a Caucasian adult living in Nashville, Tennessee, USA. CD4+ T cells were enriched through magnetic negative selection, after which naive cells were positively selected on CD45RA and the remaining negative fraction served as the memory subset. After blood collection by leukapheresis, PBMCs were isolated using Ficoll-Histopaque density gradient centrifugation and then cryopreserved in the vapor phase of liquid nitrogen. Analytical flow cytometry was used to check the purity and quantity of each magnetically sorted T cell population. From each sorted fraction, genomic DNA was isolated and quantified by UV absorbance on a Nanodrop 2000c.

On this clone itself: Its antigen is still unknown. No base quality values were provided; no much bigger clone lies one nucleotide off.

Recombination joined TRBV15 with TRBJ2-4, and possibly TRBD1, on 7 matching bases. Specimen: naive CD4+ T cells from PBMCs. The sample's cell subset or site, from its label and the paper: CD45RA+ positively selected. The sequence was obtained from a young man in good health. Some clones in this sample may be carry-over from other donors' samples. The CDR3 is CATSSLPGGGADIQYF. In nucleotide form, the sequence is TGTGCCACCAGCAGTCTCCCCGGAGGGGGCGCGGACATTCAGTACTTC.